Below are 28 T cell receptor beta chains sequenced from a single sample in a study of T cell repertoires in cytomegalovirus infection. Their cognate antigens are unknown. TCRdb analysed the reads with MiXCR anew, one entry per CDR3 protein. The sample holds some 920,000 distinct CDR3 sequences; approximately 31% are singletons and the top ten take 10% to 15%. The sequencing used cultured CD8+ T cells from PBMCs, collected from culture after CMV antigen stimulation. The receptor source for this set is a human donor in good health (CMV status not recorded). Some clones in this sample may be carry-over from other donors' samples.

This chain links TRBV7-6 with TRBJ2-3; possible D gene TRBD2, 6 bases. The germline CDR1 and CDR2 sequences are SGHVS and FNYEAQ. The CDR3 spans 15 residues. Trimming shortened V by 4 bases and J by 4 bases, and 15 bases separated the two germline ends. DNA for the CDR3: TGTGCCAGCAGCTGGAGAGGGCGGGGATCAGATACGCAGTATTTT. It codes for CASSWRGRGSDTQYF.

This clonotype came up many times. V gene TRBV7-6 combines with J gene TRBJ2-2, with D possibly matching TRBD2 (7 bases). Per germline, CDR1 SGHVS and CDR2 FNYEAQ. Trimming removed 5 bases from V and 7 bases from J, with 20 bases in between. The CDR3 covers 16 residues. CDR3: CASSVRGGETGGELFF. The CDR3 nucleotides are TGTGCCAGCAGCGTACGAGGGGGGGAAACTGGCGGGGAGCTGTTTTTT.

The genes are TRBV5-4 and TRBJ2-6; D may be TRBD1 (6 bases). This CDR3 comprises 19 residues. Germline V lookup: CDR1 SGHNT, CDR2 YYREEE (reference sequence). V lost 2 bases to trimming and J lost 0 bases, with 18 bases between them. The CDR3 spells CASSFGDGQSPSGANVLTF. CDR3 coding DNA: TGTGCCAGCAGCTTCGGGGACGGACAGTCGCCCTCTGGGGCCAACGTCCTGACTTTC.

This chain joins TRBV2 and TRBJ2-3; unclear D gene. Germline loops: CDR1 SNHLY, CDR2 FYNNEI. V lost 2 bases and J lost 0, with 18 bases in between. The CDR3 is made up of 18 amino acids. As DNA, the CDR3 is TGTGCCAGCAGTGAAAACAACATACCATCACTTAGCACAGATACGCAGTATTTT. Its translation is CASSENNIPSLSTDTQYF.

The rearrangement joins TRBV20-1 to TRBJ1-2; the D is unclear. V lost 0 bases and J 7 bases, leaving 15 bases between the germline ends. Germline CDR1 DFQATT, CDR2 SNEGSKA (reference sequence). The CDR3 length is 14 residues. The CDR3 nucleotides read TGCAGTGCTAGAGATTGGGAGGGCCGGGGTGGCTACACCTTC. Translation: CSARDWEGRGGYTF.

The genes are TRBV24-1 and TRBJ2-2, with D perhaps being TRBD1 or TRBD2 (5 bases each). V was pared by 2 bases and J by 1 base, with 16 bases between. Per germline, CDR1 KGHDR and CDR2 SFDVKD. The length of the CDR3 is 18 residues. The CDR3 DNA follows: TGTGCCACCAGTGATTGGAGCAAGGGGAGATGGAACACCGGGGAGCTGTTTTTT. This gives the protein CATSDWSKGRWNTGELFF.

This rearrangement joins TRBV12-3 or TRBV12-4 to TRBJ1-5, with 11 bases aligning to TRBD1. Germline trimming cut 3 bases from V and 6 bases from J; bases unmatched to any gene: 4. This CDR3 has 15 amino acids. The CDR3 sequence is CASSFRTGGSQPQHF. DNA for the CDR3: TGTGCCAGCAGTTTTAGGACAGGGGGCAGTCAGCCCCAGCATTTT.

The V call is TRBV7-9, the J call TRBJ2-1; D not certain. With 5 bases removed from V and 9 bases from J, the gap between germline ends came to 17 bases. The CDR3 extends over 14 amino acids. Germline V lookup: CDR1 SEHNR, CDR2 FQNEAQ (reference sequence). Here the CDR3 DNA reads TGTGCCAGCAGCCTGGAGACACCCTGGAGTGAGCAGTTCTTC. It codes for CASSLETPWSEQFF. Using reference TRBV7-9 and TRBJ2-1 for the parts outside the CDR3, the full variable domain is DTGVSQNPRHKITKRGQNVTFRCDPISEHNRLYWYRQTLGQGPEFLTYFQNEAQLEKSRLLSDRFSAERPKGSFSTLEIQRTEQGDSAMYLCASSLETPWSEQFFGPGTRLTVL.

The CDR3 reads CASSLEDRVNNEQFF. The CDR3 DNA reads TGCGCCAGCAGCTTGGAGGACAGGGTAAACAATGAGCAGTTCTTC. J is TRBJ2-1 and V is TRBV5-1; 8 bases fit TRBD1. The germline CDR1 and CDR2 sequences are SGHRS and YFSETQ. After removal of 0 bases from V and 5 bases from J, the junction contained 4 bases not matched to a gene. The CDR3 has 15 amino acids.

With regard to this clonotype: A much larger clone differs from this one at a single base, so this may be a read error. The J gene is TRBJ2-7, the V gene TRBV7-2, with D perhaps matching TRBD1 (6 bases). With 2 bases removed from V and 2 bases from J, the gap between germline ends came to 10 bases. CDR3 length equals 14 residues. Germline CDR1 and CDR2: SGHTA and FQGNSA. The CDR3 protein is CASSLSGQPYEQYF. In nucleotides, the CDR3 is TGTGCCAGCAGCTTATCGGGACAACCCTACGAGCAGTACTTC.

CDR3 loop: CASSLTLTEAFF. The CDR3 DNA reads as TGTGCCAGCAGCCTTACCTTGACTGAAGCTTTCTTT. The V gene is TRBV6-6, the J gene TRBJ1-1; D gene ambiguous. CDR3 length equals 12 residues. The V end lost 6 bases, the J end lost 5 bases, and 10 bases lay between the germline ends. Looked up from germline, CDR1 is MNHNY and CDR2 is SVGAGI (reference sequence).

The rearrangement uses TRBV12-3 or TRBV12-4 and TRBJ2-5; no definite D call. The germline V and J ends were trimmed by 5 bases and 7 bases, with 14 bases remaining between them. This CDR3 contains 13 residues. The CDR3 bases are TGTGCCAGCAGTCTCCACCCGTATGGGACCCAGTACTTC. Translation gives CASSLHPYGTQYF.

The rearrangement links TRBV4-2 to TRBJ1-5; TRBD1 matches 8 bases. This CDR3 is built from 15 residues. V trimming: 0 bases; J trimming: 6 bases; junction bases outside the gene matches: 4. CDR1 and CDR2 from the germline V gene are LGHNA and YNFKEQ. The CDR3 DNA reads TGTGCCAGCAGCCAAGATACAGGGGGGAGTCAGCCCCAGCATTTT. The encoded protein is CASSQDTGGSQPQHF.

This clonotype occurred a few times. CDR3 residues: CASSLYGQTDTQYF. CDR3 nucleotides: TGTGCCAGCAGCTTATACGGCCAAACAGATACGCAGTATTTT. The chain carries TRBV11-3 and TRBJ2-3, with D uncertain. The CDR3 covers 14 residues. Germline loops: CDR1 SGHNT, CDR2 YENEEA. V was pared by 2 bases and J by 3 bases, with 9 bases between. The variable domain in full, completed from reference TRBV11-3 and TRBJ2-3, reads EAGVVQSPRYKIIEKKQPVAFWCNPISGHNTLYWYLQNLGQGPELLIRYENEEAVDDSQLPKDRFSAERLKGVDSTLKIQPAELGDSAVYLCASSLYGQTDTQYFGPGTRLTVL.

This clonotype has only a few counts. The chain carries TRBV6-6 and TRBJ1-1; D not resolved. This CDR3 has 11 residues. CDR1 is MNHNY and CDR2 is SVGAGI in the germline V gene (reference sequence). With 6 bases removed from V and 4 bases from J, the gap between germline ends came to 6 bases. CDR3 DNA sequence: TGTGCCAGCAGGCAGGCCACTGAAGCTTTCTTT. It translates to CASRQATEAFF.

CDR3 in amino acids: CASSLGRGPNEQYV. The CDR3 DNA sequence: TGTGCCAGCAGCTTGGGCAGGGGGCCCAACGAGCAGTACGTC. The chain joins TRBV5-6 to TRBJ2-7; 8 bases are shared with TRBD1. Germline lookup yields CDR1 SGHDT and CDR2 YYEEEE. V lost 0 bases to trimming and J lost 5 bases; unmatched junction nucleotides: 4. The CDR3 is made up of 14 amino acids.

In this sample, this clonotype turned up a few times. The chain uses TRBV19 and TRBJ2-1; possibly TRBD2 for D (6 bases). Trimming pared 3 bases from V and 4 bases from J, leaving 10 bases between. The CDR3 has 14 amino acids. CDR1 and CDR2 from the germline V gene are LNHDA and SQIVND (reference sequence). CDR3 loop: CASSIWGEYNEQFF. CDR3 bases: TGTGCCAGTAGTATCTGGGGGGAATACAATGAGCAGTTCTTC.

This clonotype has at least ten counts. The CDR3 here is CASSFQGTEQYV. CDR3 coding DNA: TGTGCCAGCAGCTTTCAGGGTACGGAGCAGTACGTC. The chain uses TRBV7-2 and TRBJ2-7, with D possibly matching TRBD1 (5 bases). The V gene's germline CDR1 is SGHTA and CDR2 FQGNSA. Trimming shortened V by 3 bases and J by 7 bases, and 10 bases separated the two germline ends. The CDR3 is made up of 12 amino acids.

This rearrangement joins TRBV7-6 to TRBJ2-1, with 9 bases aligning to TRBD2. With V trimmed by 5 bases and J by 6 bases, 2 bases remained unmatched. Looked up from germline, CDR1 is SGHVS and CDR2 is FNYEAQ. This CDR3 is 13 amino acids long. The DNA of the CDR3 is TGTGCCAGCAGCGCGGGGGGGCCCAATGAGCAGTTCTTC. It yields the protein CASSAGGPNEQFF.

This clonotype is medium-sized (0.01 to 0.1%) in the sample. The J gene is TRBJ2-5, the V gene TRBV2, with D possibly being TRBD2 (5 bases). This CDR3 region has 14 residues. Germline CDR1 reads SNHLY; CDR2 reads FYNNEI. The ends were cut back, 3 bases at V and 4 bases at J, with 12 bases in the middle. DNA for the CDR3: TGTGCCAGCAGTGAGGTGGCCGCGGGAGAGACCCAGTACTTC. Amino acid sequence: CASSEVAAGETQYF. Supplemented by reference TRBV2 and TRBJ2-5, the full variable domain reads EPEVTQTPSHQVTQMGQEVILRCVPISNHLYFYWYRQILGQKVEFLVSFYNNEISEKSEIFDDQFSVERPDGSNFTLKIRSTKLEDSAMYFCASSEVAAGETQYFGPGTRLLVL.

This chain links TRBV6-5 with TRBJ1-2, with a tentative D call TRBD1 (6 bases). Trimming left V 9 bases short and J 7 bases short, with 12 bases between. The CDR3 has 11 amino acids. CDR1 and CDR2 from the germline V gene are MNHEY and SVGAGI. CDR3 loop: CASLKGGGYTF. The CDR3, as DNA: TGTGCCAGTCTGAAGGGGGGTGGCTACACCTTC.

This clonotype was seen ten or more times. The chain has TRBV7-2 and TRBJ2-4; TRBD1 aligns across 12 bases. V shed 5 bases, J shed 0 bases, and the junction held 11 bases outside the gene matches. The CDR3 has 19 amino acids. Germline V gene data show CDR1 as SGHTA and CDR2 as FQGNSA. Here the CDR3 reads CASSPSGQGAYLAKNIQYF. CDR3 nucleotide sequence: TGTGCCAGCAGCCCCTCGGGACAGGGGGCATATTTAGCCAAAAACATTCAGTACTTC.

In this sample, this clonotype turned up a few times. The CDR3 spells CASSIGQGKDLDGRIYSNQPQHF. Here the CDR3 DNA reads TGTGCCAGCAGTATCGGACAGGGGAAAGACCTTGACGGACGGATTTATAGCAATCAGCCCCAGCATTTT. The chain recombines TRBV6-6 with TRBJ1-5; 9 bases fit TRBD1. The J segment lost 0 bases and the V segment lost 5 bases, leaving 26 bases of the junction unmatched. CDR3 length equals 23 residues. In germline, CDR1 is MNHNY, CDR2 SVGAGI (reference sequence).

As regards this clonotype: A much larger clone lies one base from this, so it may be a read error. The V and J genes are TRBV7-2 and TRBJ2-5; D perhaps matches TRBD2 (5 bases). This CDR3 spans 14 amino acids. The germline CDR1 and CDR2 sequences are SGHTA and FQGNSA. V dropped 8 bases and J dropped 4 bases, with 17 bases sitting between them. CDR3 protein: CASGPVERAETQYF. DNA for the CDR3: TGTGCCAGCGGCCCGGTGGAGAGGGCAGAGACCCAGTACTTC.

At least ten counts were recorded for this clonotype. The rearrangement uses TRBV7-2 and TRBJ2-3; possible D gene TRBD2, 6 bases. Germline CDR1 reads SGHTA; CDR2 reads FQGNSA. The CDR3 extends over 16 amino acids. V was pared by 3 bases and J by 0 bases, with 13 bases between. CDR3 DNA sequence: TGTGCCAGCAGCTTCGAGGAGGGAGTGAGCACAGATACGCAGTATTTT. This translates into CASSFEEGVSTDTQYF.

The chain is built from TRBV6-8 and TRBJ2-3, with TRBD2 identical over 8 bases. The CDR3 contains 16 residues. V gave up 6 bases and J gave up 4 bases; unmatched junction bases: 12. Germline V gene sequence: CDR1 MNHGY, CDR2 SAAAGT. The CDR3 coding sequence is TGTGCCAGCAGGGATTTGGGGAGTAGCGGGGCAGATACGCAGTATTTT. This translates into CASRDLGSSGADTQYF.

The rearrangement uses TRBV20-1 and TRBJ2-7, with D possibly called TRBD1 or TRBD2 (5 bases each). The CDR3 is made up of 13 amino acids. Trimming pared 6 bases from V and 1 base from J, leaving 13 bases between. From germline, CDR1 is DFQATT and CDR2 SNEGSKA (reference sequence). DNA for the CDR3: TGCAGTGCACGGGACCTTGGGTCCTACGAGCAGTACGTC. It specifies CSARDLGSYEQYV.

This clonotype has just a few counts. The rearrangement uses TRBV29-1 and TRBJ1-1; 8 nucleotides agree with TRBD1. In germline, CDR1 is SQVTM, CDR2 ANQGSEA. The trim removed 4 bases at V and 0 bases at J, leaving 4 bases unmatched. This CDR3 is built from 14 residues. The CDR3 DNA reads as TGCAGCGTTGTCAGGGGGCGGATGAACACTGAAGCTTTCTTT. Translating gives CSVVRGRMNTEAFF. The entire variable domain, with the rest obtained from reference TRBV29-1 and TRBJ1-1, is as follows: SAVISQKPSRDICQRGTSLTIQCQVDSQVTMMFWYRQQPGQSLTLIATANQGSEATYESGFVIDKFPISRPNLTFSTLTVSNMSPEDSSIYLCSVVRGRMNTEAFFGQGTRLTVV.